This T cell receptor (beta chain) was sequenced in a study of blood T cell repertoires in COVID-19. About the study: Specimens from acute and convalescent COVID-19 originated in the United States, Italy and Spain. Nucleic acid was either cDNA or gDNA, and it came from T cells, B-cell-depleted T cells, or PBMCs.

Trimming at V came to 1 base and at J to 6 bases, leaving 7 bases not matched to a gene. The CDR3 spans 16 residues. Germline CDR1 and CDR2: LGHDT and YNNKEL (reference sequence). In the original workflow: Nucleated cell number was recorded as an estimate derived from reference gene primer amplification. Libraries were prepared by immunoSEQ multiplex PCR; TCRdb keeps only in-frame clonotypes and omits some of them. V and J calls plus clone size are reproduced from that table; the DNA served to infer D and trimming. The sample consists of hundreds of thousands of clones, about four fifths of them appearing once.

Specimen: peripheral blood. The receptor was derived from a woman of 80 years or more with acute or convalescent COVID-19. The chain joins TRBV3-1 (or the pseudogene TRBV3-2) to TRBJ2-1; 9 bases are shared with TRBD2. Here the CDR3 reads CASSQGGRGGRNEQFF. CDR3 coding DNA: TGTGCCAGCAGCCAAGGAGGGCGGGGGGGCCGCAATGAGCAGTTCTTC.